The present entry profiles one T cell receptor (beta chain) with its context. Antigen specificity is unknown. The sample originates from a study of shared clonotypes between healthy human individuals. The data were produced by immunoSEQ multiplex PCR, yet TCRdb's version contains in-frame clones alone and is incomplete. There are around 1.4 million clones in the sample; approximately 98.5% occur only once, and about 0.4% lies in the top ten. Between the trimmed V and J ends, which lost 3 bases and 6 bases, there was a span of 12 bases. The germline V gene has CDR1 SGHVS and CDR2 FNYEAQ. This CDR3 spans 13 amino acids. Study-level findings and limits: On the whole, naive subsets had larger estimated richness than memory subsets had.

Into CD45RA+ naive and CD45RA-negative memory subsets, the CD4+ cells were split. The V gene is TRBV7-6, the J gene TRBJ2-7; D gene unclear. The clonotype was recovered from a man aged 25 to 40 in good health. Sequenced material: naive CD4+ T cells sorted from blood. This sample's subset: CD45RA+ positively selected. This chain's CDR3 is CASSLYYSSEQYF. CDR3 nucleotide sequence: TGTGCCAGCAGCTTGTACTATTCTTCCGAGCAGTACTTC.